Listed below are T cell receptor beta chains from one sample, sequenced in a study of shared clonotypes between healthy human individuals. The assay was immunoSEQ multiplex PCR, and TCRdb's table has in-frame clones only and misses some. The data contain around 2.5 million clones, roughly 93% of them singletons. Sequencing was performed on naive CD4+ T cells from PBMCs. The receptor source for this set is a man younger than 35 in good health. Some clones in this sample may be carry-over from other donors' samples. Each CDR3 is given with its conserved first and last residue. A D gene is named only where the DNA matches it firmly. Clone size is not always given. Where it is, it says once, few, many or a class for expanded clones.

clone_size	v_call	j_call	d_call	cdr3_nt	cdr3_aa
once	TRBV10-3	TRBJ2-7	TRBD1	TGTGCCATCAGTGAGTCCCTAGGTGACAGGGGGCCCCAACCGCAGTACTTC	CAISESLGDRGPQPQYF
-	TRBV7-2	TRBJ2-7	TRBD2	TGTGCCAGCAGCACCAGACTAGCGGGAGGCGAGTACTTC	CASSTRLAGGEYF
-	TRBV30	TRBJ2-7	TRBD2	TGTGCCTGGAGTAATGGGGGGACTAGCGGGATAGGGTACGAGCAGTACTTC	CAWSNGGTSGIGYEQYF
-	TRBV19	TRBJ2-3	TRBD2	TGTGCCAGTAGTATAGAACGACTAGCGGATAGCACAGATACGCAGTATTTT	CASSIERLADSTDTQYF
once	TRBV7-8	TRBJ2-1	TRBD2	TGTGCCAGCAGCCCAGCGGGAGGATGGGTTGAGCAGTTCTTC	CASSPAGGWVEQFF
-	TRBV27	TRBJ2-7	TRBD1	TGTGCCAGCAGTTTGTACCGGGACAGGGGTTACGAGCAGTACTTC	CASSLYRDRGYEQYF
-	TRBV19	TRBJ2-7	-	TGTGCCAGTAGTTCTCCCCGGGACGGATTACACTACGAGCAGTACTTC	CASSSPRDGLHYEQYF
-	TRBV4-3	TRBJ2-7	-	TGCGCCAGCAGCCCGCCGCCGCGGGGCGCCATTCCTCGGTACTTC	CASSPPPRGAIPRYF
-	TRBV7-8	TRBJ2-1	TRBD2	TGTGCCAGCAGCTTGCCCATAGCGGGAGAGGTCACAAATGAGCAGTTCTTC	CASSLPIAGEVTNEQFF
-	TRBV2	TRBJ1-1	-	TGTGCCAGCACAACGAGACCTGGGACTGAAGCTTTCTTT	CASTTRPGTEAFF
-	TRBV5-1	TRBJ2-3	-	TGCGCCAGCACCCACCGTCCCGGGAGCCCCACAGATACGCAGTATTTT	CASTHRPGSPTDTQYF
-	TRBV4-2	TRBJ2-3	-	TGTGCCAGCAGCCAAAATCCGGGAAGCACAGATACGCAGTATTTT	CASSQNPGSTDTQYF
once	TRBV7-3	TRBJ2-7	-	TGTGCCAGCAGCTCGGACGGCGCTAGGTTCTACGAGCAGTACTTC	CASSSDGARFYEQYF
-	TRBV4-3	TRBJ2-7	TRBD2	TGCGCCAGCAGCCAAGACCTAGCGGGAGGGTACGAGCAGTACTTC	CASSQDLAGGYEQYF
-	TRBV6-5	TRBJ2-1	TRBD2	TGTGCCAGCAGTGGTGGGACTAGCCTAATGGATGAGCAGTTCTTC	CASSGGTSLMDEQFF
-	TRBV5-5	TRBJ2-7	-	TGTGCCAGCAGTATCCATACGGCGGGGTACTACGAGCAGTACTTC	CASSIHTAGYYEQYF
-	TRBV4-1	TRBJ2-2	-	TGCGCCAGCAGCCCCCGTCCGGGGCGGGACACCGGGGAGCTGTTTTTT	CASSPRPGRDTGELFF
-	TRBV19	TRBJ1-2	-	TGTGCCAGTAGTCCCGGGACCGTTCCCCTAGTTCGTGGCTACACCTTC	CASSPGTVPLVRGYTF
-	TRBV7-9	TRBJ1-3	TRBD1	TGTGCCAGCAGCAGGGGACAGTTGGGAAACACCATATATTTT	CASSRGQLGNTIYF
-	TRBV5-1	TRBJ2-5	-	TGCGCCAGCAGCTTGGGGCAGGCACGGGAGACCCAGTACTTC	CASSLGQARETQYF
-	TRBV2	TRBJ1-4	-	TGTGCCAGCAACTTAAGTGGGGGAGGTGTTGAAAAACTGTTTTTT	CASNLSGGGVEKLFF
-	TRBV30	TRBJ1-2	-	TGTGCCTGGAGTGTACTTAGAGGGCGAACCTATGGCTACACCTTC	CAWSVLRGRTYGYTF
-	TRBV7-3	TRBJ1-3	-	TGTGCCAGCAGCCTCACCGGGACAACTGGAAACACCATATATTTT	CASSLTGTTGNTIYF
-	TRBV4-2	TRBJ2-1	TRBD1	TGTGCCAGCCTAGGGACAGGGGGTGCGGGTCCCTACAATGAGCAGTTCTTC	CASLGTGGAGPYNEQFF
-	TRBV10-3	TRBJ1-1	-	TGTGCCATCAGTGAGTCTGGCAGGGGCCGGGTGAAAGCTTTCTTT	CAISESGRGRVKAFF
-	TRBV28	TRBJ1-1	-	TGTGCCAGCAACTACGTGATGAACACTGAAGCTTTCTTT	CASNYVMNTEAFF
-	TRBV10-3	TRBJ2-5	-	TGTGCCATCAGGGGCAGCCAAGAGGCCCAGTACTTC	CAIRGSQEAQYF
-	TRBV12-2	TRBJ2-7	-	TGTGCAAGTCGCTTAGCGGTGACTCCGGTCTACGAGCAGTACTTC	CASRLAVTPVYEQYF
-	TRBV28	TRBJ2-7	-	TGTGCCAGCAGTTTAGAGTGGTTTTACGAGCAGTACTTC	CASSLEWFYEQYF
-	TRBV19	TRBJ1-2	-	TGTGCCAGTAGTATAGCCATTGACAGCTTCTATGGCTACACCTTC	CASSIAIDSFYGYTF
-	TRBV4-3	TRBJ2-6	TRBD2	TGCGCCAGCAGCCAAGGACTAGCGGGCCTGAGCTCTGGGGCCAACGTCCTGACTTTC	CASSQGLAGLSSGANVLTF
once	TRBV9	TRBJ2-3	-	TGTGCCAGCAGCGTAGAGCAGGGCACAGATACGCAGTATTTT	CASSVEQGTDTQYF